The sequence of this T cell receptor (beta chain) was determined in a study of CD8 T cells in ankylosing spondylitis. Study results and limitations: In peripheral blood, disease-linked CD8+ clones occurred at relatively low frequencies. Typical of ankylosing spondylitis blood, it appeared, was a TCR beta motif of 7 or 8 highly homologous variants. Matched ankylosing spondylitis synovial fluid reportedly showed significant enrichment of disease-linked clones.

A word on this clonotype: The antigen remains undetermined.

The germline gives CDR1 SNHLY, CDR2 FYNNEI. This CDR3 contains 15 residues. J was trimmed by 2 bases and V by 6 bases; bases with no gene match: 6. Quantitative 5'-RACE with molecular barcodes was used to make the TCR beta libraries. TCRdb recomputed calls from the 5' RACE reads with MiXCR, one row per CDR3 protein. The sample lists about 800,000 distinct CDR3 sequences; around 11% were seen once. This receptor was obtained from a male donor with ankylosing spondylitis. The V and J genes are TRBV2 and TRBJ2-3; the match to TRBD1 covers 9 bases. The sequencing input was blood, either unsorted or a sorted T cell fraction (not recorded which). The CDR3 bases are TGTGCCAGCAGCCGGGACAGGGCCGTCACAGATACGCAGTATTTT. Protein product: CASSRDRAVTDTQYF.